The 29 T cell receptor beta chains below all came from one sample that was sequenced in a study of cytomegalovirus exposure and HLA in healthy donors (dated by TCRdb to 2015 to 2018). Libraries were constructed by the immunoSEQ multiplex PCR assay. A mixture of 60 forward primers for TCR Vbeta segments and 13 reverse primers for TCR Jbeta segments was used in the multiplex PCR. Imported from immuneACCESS, the table was reduced by TCRdb to in-frame sequences with V and J called. These copies leave out some clones; in studies compared against another copy, an unresolved V gene accounts for under half, and the cause of the remainder is not known. The sample yields roughly 100,000 clones; roughly 15% were counted once. The top ten constitute more than 0.65% of the sample. Source material: PBMCs. The receptors shown here come from a female donor in good health and CMV-seronegative.

CDR3 amino acids: CASSTQTGQQETQYF. The CDR3 nucleotides read TGTGCCAGCAGCACCCAGACAGGGCAGCAAGAGACCCAGTACTTC. J is TRBJ2-5 and V is TRBV7-2, with 7 bases aligning to TRBD1. The junction had 8 bases not matched to a gene; V was cut back by 5 bases and J by 2 bases. The CDR3 runs 15 residues. Looked up from germline, CDR1 is SGHTA and CDR2 is FQGNSA. Full variable domain (remainder filled in from reference TRBV7-2 and TRBJ2-5): GAGVSQSPSNKVTEKGKDVELRCDPISGHTALYWYRQSLGQGLEFLIYFQGNSAPDKSGLPSDRFSAERTGGSVSTLTIQRTQQEDSAVYLCASSTQTGQQETQYFGPGTRLLVL.

V usage is TRBV7-9 and J usage is TRBJ2-2, with D maybe TRBD1 (6 bases). The ends were cut back, 4 bases at V and 4 bases at J, with 10 bases in the middle. Per the germline V gene, CDR1 is SEHNR and CDR2 is FQNEAQ (reference sequence). The CDR3 consists of 14 residues. CDR3 coding DNA: TGTGCCAGCAGCTCGACAGGAGGCACCGGGGAGCTGTTTTTT. As protein: CASSSTGGTGELFF.

In its sample, this clone was seen a few times. The chain links TRBV10-3 to TRBJ1-1; D not certain. The germline CDR1 and CDR2 sequences are ENHRY and SYGVKD. This CDR3 spans 16 amino acids. V shed 7 bases and J shed 0 bases, with 18 bases lying between them. The CDR3 nucleotides are TGTGCCATCAAAACCGACCGGCAGGCGATGAACACTGAAGCTTTCTTT. It codes for CAIKTDRQAMNTEAFF.

A few counts support this clone. V usage is TRBV4-1 and J usage is TRBJ2-5, with a tentative D call TRBD2 (6 bases). Germline CDR1 reads MGHRA; CDR2 reads YSYEKL. The V end was cut by 5 bases, the J end by 7 bases, with 23 bases between. CDR3 length: 16 amino acids. For the CDR3, the DNA is TGCGCCAGCAGCTCTCCTGATGGGGAGCGGGTGGGGACCCAGTACTTC. Protein sequence: CASSSPDGERVGTQYF.

This clone came up a few times. This chain links TRBV28 with TRBJ2-6; a weak D match, TRBD2 (5 bases). Germline V CDR1 and CDR2: MDHEN, SYDVKM. The CDR3 consists of 16 residues. V was pared by 6 bases and J by 0 bases, with 12 bases between. DNA for the CDR3: TGTGCCAGCAGCTATACCGGGGACTCTGGGGCCAACGTCCTGACTTTC. Protein sequence: CASSYTGDSGANVLTF.

The chain recombines TRBV15 with TRBJ2-7; maybe TRBD1 (6 bases). V lost 4 bases to trimming and J lost 0 bases, with 10 bases between them. The germline CDR1 and CDR2 sequences are LNHNV and YYDKDF (reference sequence). CDR3 length: 14 amino acids. CDR3 nucleotide sequence: TGTGCCACCAGCATCGACAGGAGCTCCTACGAGCAGTACTTC. Its protein product is CATSIDRSSYEQYF. Full variable domain (rest looked up from reference TRBV15 and TRBJ2-7): DAMVIQNPRYQVTQFGKPVTLSCSQTLNHNVMYWYQQKSSQAPKLLFHYYDKDFNNEADTPDNFQSRRPNTSFCFLDIRSPGLGDTAMYLCATSIDRSSYEQYFGPGTRLTVT.

The gene calls are TRBV2 and TRBJ1-1, with TRBD1 matching over 10 bases. V shed 6 bases, J shed 4 bases, and the junction held 8 bases outside the gene matches. Looked up from germline, CDR1 is SNHLY and CDR2 is FYNNEI. This CDR3 has 15 residues. CDR3 nucleotide sequence: TGTGCCAGCAGCACCTGGACAGGGGGAACCACTGAAGCTTTCTTT. Protein: CASSTWTGGTTEAFF.

This clone was detected a few times. This chain links TRBV30 with TRBJ2-2, with no clear D. With 0 bases removed from V and 4 bases from J, the gap between germline ends came to 6 bases. CDR1 GTSNPN and CDR2 SVGIG come from the germline V gene (reference sequence). The CDR3 spans 13 residues. The CDR3 DNA reads TGTGCCTGGAGTGTACTGATCACCGGGGAGCTGTTTTTT. Translating gives CAWSVLITGELFF.

The chain joins TRBV21-1 to TRBJ2-7; the table gives TRBD2 as D, unverified against the DNA. TRBV21-1 is an annotated pseudogene. CDR3 length equals 14 residues. CDR3 in amino acids: CASSPKLRLYEQYF. Written as DNA, the CDR3 is TGTGCCAGCAGCCCGAAATTGAGACTTTACGAGCAGTACTTC.

The CDR3 nucleotides read TGTGCCAGCAGCTTCAGGACTAGCGGGAGGGCACAAGAGACCCAGTACTTC. Its protein product is CASSFRTSGRAQETQYF. The V gene is TRBV7-2, the J gene TRBJ2-5; 15 nucleotides agree with TRBD2. Germline values: CDR1 SGHTA, CDR2 FQGNSA. Trimming cost V 3 bases and J 2 bases; bases outside gene matches: 4. The CDR3 is made up of 17 amino acids.

This clone was picked up a small number of times. The chain recombines TRBV6-5 with TRBJ2-1; the match to TRBD2 covers 8 bases. CDR1 and CDR2 (germline): MNHEY, SVGAGI. V trimming: 6 bases; J trimming: 10 bases; junction bases outside the gene matches: 11. This CDR3 spans 14 amino acids. CDR3 bases: TGTGCCAGCAGGGAGGGGACTAGTGGGGGGGAGCAGTTCTTC. Amino acid sequence: CASREGTSGGEQFF.

The genes are TRBV19 and TRBJ2-7; tentatively, D is TRBD1 (6 bases). Trimming pared 4 bases from V and 2 bases from J, leaving 12 bases between. The germline V gene encodes CDR1 LNHDA and CDR2 SQIVND (reference sequence). CDR3 size: 14 residues. The CDR3 here is CASSTTGSPYEQYF. For the CDR3, the DNA is TGTGCCAGTAGTACAACAGGGAGTCCCTACGAGCAGTACTTC.

A few counts support this clone. The V and J genes are TRBV4-1 and TRBJ1-5; tentative D call: TRBD1 (5 bases). With 0 bases removed from V and 4 bases from J, the gap between germline ends came to 19 bases. Germline V gene lookup returns CDR1 MGHRA and CDR2 YSYEKL. The CDR3 sequence is 18 residues long. The CDR3 protein is CASSQDNTSGLRNQPQHF. For the CDR3, the DNA is TGCGCCAGCAGCCAAGATAATACCTCAGGGCTAAGGAATCAGCCCCAGCATTTT.

This clone has a handful of counts. CDR3 nucleotide sequence: TGCAGCGTGCCCGGGACTAGCGGGTTGTCGGGGGAGCTGTTTTTT. Translated: CSVPGTSGLSGELFF. The chain uses TRBV29-1 and TRBJ2-2; 12 nucleotides match TRBD2. Per the germline V gene, CDR1 is SQVTM and CDR2 is ANQGSEA. The junction had 10 bases not matched to a gene; V was cut back by 6 bases and J by 8 bases. CDR3 size: 15 residues.

CDR3 residues: CASTREPGMNTEAFF. The CDR3 nucleotides are TGTGCCAGCACCAGAGAGCCAGGAATGAACACTGAAGCTTTCTTT. The chain uses TRBV9 and TRBJ1-1, with D unclear. The germline V gene has CDR1 SGDLS and CDR2 YYNGEE. The CDR3 totals 15 residues. With 6 bases removed from V and 0 bases from J, the gap between germline ends came to 15 bases.

The gene calls are TRBV6-5 and TRBJ1-4; tentatively, D is TRBD1 (5 bases). The length of the CDR3 is 13 residues. The V gene's germline CDR1 is MNHEY and CDR2 SVGAGI. Trimming left V 0 bases short and J 11 bases short, with 10 bases between. The CDR3 spells CASSYSGDRKLFF. The DNA of the CDR3 is TGTGCCAGCAGTTACTCAGGGGATCGGAAACTGTTTTTT.

This clone was picked up a small number of times. The chain joins TRBV5-1 to TRBJ2-6, with 10 positions matching TRBD2. The CDR3 has 20 residues. Looked up from germline, CDR1 is SGHRS and CDR2 is YFSETQ. V shed 7 bases and J 1 base; nucleotides not matched to a gene: 17. The CDR3 loop is CASRRASGSSGGSGANVLTF. The DNA for the CDR3 is TGCGCCAGCCGGCGGGCTAGCGGGAGTTCGGGCGGTTCTGGGGCCAACGTCCTGACTTTC.

The chain links TRBV6-6 to TRBJ1-4; D gene unclear. Germline V gene sequence: CDR1 MNHNY, CDR2 SVGAGI (reference sequence). The V end was cut by 2 bases, the J end by 8 bases, with 6 bases between. The CDR3 contains 12 residues. The CDR3 protein is CASSYEAEKLFF. The DNA for the CDR3 is TGTGCCAGCAGTTACGAGGCAGAAAAACTGTTTTTT.

This clone has a handful of counts. The V gene is TRBV15, the J gene TRBJ2-5; 7 bases align to TRBD1. CDR1 and CDR2 (germline): LNHNV, YYDKDF (reference sequence). Unmatched junction bases numbered 6, after V lost 5 bases and J lost 3 bases. The CDR3 spans 14 residues. This chain's CDR3 is CATSVRDSKETQYF. The CDR3 DNA reads TGTGCCACCAGCGTTAGGGACAGCAAAGAGACCCAGTACTTC.

This clone was detected a few times. This rearrangement joins TRBV7-3 to TRBJ2-7, with TRBD1 matching over 12 bases. This CDR3 spans 15 amino acids. The junction had 3 bases not matched to a gene; V was cut back by 2 bases and J by 4 bases. Germline V CDR1 and CDR2: SGHTA, FQGTGA. CDR3 DNA sequence: TGTGCCAGCAGCTTAGGGACAGGGGGCTTGTACGAGCAGTACTTC. It yields the protein CASSLGTGGLYEQYF.

This clone has only a few counts. The gene calls are TRBV6-1 and TRBJ1-5; D remains ambiguous. This CDR3 spans 15 amino acids. With 3 bases removed from V and 0 bases from J, the gap between germline ends came to 9 bases. In germline, CDR1 is MNHNS, CDR2 SASEGT. The CDR3 region has the DNA TGTGCCAGCAGTGACCAGGCCTATAGCAATCAGCCCCAGCATTTT. Translated: CASSDQAYSNQPQHF.

The CDR3 region is CASSPDRDLREQYF. CDR3 sequence (DNA): TGTGCCAGCAGCCCGGACAGGGACCTGCGCGAGCAGTACTTC. The chain carries TRBV2 and TRBJ2-7; 8 bases are a match to TRBD1. The CDR3 extends over 14 amino acids. V was pared by 6 bases and J by 6 bases, with 10 bases of the junction left unmatched. Germline lookup yields CDR1 SNHLY and CDR2 FYNNEI. Complete variable domain (other parts from reference TRBV2 and TRBJ2-7): EPEVTQTPSHQVTQMGQEVILRCVPISNHLYFYWYRQILGQKVEFLVSFYNNEISEKSEIFDDQFSVERPDGSNFTLKIRSTKLEDSAMYFCASSPDRDLREQYFGPGTRLTVT.

The chain uses TRBV25-1 and TRBJ2-5; TRBD1 might be the D (5 bases). The CDR3 has 17 residues. Germline CDR1 MGHDK, CDR2 SYGVNS. V lost 3 bases, J lost 1 base, and 18 bases lay in between. The CDR3 loop reads CASSDRAPSGIQETQYF. The CDR3 DNA reads TGTGCCAGCAGTGATCGCGCCCCCTCAGGGATCCAAGAGACCCAGTACTTC. Together with reference TRBV25-1 and TRBJ2-5, the CDR3 gives the full variable domain: EADIYQTPRYLVIGTGKKITLECSQTMGHDKMYWYQQDPGMELHLIHYSYGVNSTEKGDLSSESTVSRIRTEHFPLTLESARPSHTSQYLCASSDRAPSGIQETQYFGPGTRLLVL.

The chain combines TRBV29-1 with TRBJ1-5; D is undetermined. The CDR3 totals 15 residues. Trimming cost V 4 bases and J 0 bases, with 13 bases left between them. The germline V gene has CDR1 SQVTM and CDR2 ANQGSEA. CDR3 DNA sequence: TGCAGCGTTGTCTCGGAGGCCGGTAGCAATCAGCCCCAGCATTTT. Translating it yields CSVVSEAGSNQPQHF.

The CDR3 region is CASTGTGLNEQYF. As DNA, the CDR3 is TGTGCCAGCACCGGGACAGGGTTAAACGAGCAGTACTTC. The chain couples TRBV18 to TRBJ2-7; 9 bases agree with TRBD1. The germline V gene has CDR1 KGHSH and CDR2 LQKENI. The V and J ends lost 8 bases and 5 bases, in that order; junction bases with no gene match: 7. The length of the CDR3 is 13 residues.

The chain uses TRBV25-1 and TRBJ2-3; the match to TRBD1 covers 10 bases. V shed 4 bases and J 6 bases; nucleotides not matched to a gene: 10. Germline V lookup: CDR1 MGHDK, CDR2 SYGVNS. The CDR3 extends over 16 amino acids. The CDR3 reads CASSARQGAPLDTQYF. In DNA form, the CDR3 reads TGTGCCAGCAGTGCGCGACAGGGGGCGCCCCTGGATACGCAGTATTTT.

The gene calls are TRBV7-2 and TRBJ2-1, with 14 nucleotides matching TRBD2. V trimming: 1 base; J trimming: 10 bases; junction bases outside the gene matches: 6. Germline CDR1 SGHTA, CDR2 FQGNSA. The CDR3 is 16 amino acids. DNA of the CDR3: TGTGCCAGCAGCTTAGGGGGGACTAGCGGGAGCCAAGAGCAGTTCTTC. Its protein is CASSLGGTSGSQEQFF.

The genes are TRBV19 and TRBJ2-7; TRBD2 matches 13 bases. The V gene's germline CDR1 is LNHDA and CDR2 SQIVND (reference sequence). The V and J ends lost 6 bases and 6 bases, in that order; junction bases with no gene match: 5. This CDR3 has 14 residues. The CDR3 reads CASSRRLAGGEQYF. The CDR3 region has the DNA TGTGCCAGTAGCCGAAGACTAGCGGGAGGCGAGCAGTACTTC.

The V call is TRBV27, the J call TRBJ2-7; 12 nucleotides line up with TRBD2. Germline V lookup: CDR1 MNHEY, CDR2 SMNVEV (reference sequence). CDR3 length equals 16 residues. V shed 5 bases and J 4 bases; nucleotides not matched to a gene: 9. The CDR3 DNA reads TGTGCCAGCAGTCCGACTAGCGGGAGCCGAGGGTACGAGCAGTACTTC. This gives the protein CASSPTSGSRGYEQYF.